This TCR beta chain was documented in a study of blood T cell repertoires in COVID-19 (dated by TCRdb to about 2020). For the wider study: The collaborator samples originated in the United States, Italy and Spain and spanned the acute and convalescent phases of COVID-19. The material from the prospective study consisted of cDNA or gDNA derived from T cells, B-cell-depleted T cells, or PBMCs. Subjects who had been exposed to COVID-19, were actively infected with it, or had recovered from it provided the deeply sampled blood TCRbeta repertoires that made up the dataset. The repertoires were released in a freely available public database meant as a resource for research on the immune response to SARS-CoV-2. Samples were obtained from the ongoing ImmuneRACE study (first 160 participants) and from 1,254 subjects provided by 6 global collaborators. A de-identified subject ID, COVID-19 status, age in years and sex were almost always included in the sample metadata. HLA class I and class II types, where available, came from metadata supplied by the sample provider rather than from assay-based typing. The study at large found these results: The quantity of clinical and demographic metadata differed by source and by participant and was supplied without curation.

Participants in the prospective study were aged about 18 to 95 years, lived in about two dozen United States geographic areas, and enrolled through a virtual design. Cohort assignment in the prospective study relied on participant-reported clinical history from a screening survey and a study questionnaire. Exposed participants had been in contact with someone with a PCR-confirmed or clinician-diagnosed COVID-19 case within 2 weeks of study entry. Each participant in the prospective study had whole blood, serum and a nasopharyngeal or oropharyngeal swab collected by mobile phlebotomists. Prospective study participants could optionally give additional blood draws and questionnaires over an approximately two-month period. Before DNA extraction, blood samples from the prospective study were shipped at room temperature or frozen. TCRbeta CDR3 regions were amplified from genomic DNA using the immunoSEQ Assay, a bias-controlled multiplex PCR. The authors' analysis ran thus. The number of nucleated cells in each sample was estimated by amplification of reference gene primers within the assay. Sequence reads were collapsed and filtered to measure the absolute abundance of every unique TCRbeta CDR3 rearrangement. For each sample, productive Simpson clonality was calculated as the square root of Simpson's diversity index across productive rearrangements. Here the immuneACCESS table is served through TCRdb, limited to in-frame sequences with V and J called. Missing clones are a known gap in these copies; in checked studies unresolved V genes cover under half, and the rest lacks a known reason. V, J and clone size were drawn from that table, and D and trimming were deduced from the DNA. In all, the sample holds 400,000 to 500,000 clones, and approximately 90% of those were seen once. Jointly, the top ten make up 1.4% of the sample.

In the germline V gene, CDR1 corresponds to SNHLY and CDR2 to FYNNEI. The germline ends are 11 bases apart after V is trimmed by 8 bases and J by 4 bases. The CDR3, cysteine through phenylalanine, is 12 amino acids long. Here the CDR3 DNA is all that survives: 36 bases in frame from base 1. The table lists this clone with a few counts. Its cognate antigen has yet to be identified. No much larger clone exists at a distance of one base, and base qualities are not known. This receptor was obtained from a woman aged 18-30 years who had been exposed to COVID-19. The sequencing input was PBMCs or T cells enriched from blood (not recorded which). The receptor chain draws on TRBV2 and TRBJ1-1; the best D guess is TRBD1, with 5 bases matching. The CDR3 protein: CASDRRGTEAFF. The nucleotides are TGTGCCAGCGACAGAAGGGGCACTGAAGCTTTCTTT.